One sample yielded the 29 T cell receptor beta chains listed below, sequenced in a study of cytomegalovirus exposure and HLA in healthy donors. The study ran its PCR with 60 Vbeta and 13 Jbeta primers. Some clones are missing from TCRdb's copy, which holds only in-frame ones; the method was immunoSEQ multiplex PCR. The repertoire holds 150,000 to 200,000 clones, with over 60% as singletons. Sequenced: PBMCs. The receptor source for this set is a man aged 45-65 years in good health and CMV-seropositive.

The V and J genes are TRBV4-2 and TRBJ2-1; 11 bases match TRBD2. V shed 0 bases, J shed 2 bases, and the junction held 0 bases outside the gene matches. This CDR3 comprises 16 residues. Germline V gene lookup returns CDR1 LGHNA and CDR2 YNFKEQ. CDR3 DNA sequence: TGTGCCAGCAGCCAAGAGACTAGCGGGGCCTACAATGAGCAGTTCTTC. Translated: CASSQETSGAYNEQFF.

V gene TRBV4-2 combines with J gene TRBJ2-3; the D gene is possibly TRBD2 (7 bases). CDR3 length equals 15 residues. Germline CDR1 and CDR2: LGHNA and YNFKEQ. V lost 4 bases and J lost 2, with 13 bases in between. The CDR3 region is CASSPRGGDTDTQYF. CDR3 DNA: TGTGCCAGCAGCCCTAGGGGGGGGGACACAGATACGCAGTATTTT.

For the CDR3, the DNA is TGTGCCAGCAGAGAAGGGGGAAGCGAGCAGTTCTTC. This sequence encodes CASREGGSEQFF. The chain uses TRBV6-4 and TRBJ2-1; tentative D call: TRBD1 (6 bases). V dropped 6 bases and J dropped 10 bases, with 13 bases sitting between them. Germline CDR1 MRHNA, CDR2 SNTAGT. The CDR3 length is 12 residues.

This chain connects TRBV25-1 to TRBJ1-2, with D uncertain. The germline CDR1 and CDR2 sequences are MGHDK and SYGVNS. The CDR3 is 13 amino acids. With 5 bases removed from V and 0 bases from J, the gap between germline ends came to 7 bases. Here the CDR3 DNA reads TGTGCCAGCAGTCTAACAGCTAACTATGGCTACACCTTC. It specifies CASSLTANYGYTF.

CDR3 region: CASSKDTVGEQYV. For the CDR3, the DNA is TGTGCCAGCAGTAAGGACACTGTAGGCGAGCAGTACGTC. This chain uses TRBV6-1 with TRBJ2-7, with D possibly TRBD1 on 5 matching bases. The CDR3 runs 13 residues. The germline V gene has CDR1 MNHNS and CDR2 SASEGT. V was pared by 5 bases and J by 6 bases, with 14 bases between.

The chain has TRBV6-6 and TRBJ1-2, with 11 bases fitting TRBD1. This CDR3 contains 14 residues. Germline loops: CDR1 MNHNY, CDR2 SVGAGI (reference sequence). Losses at the gene ends were 7 bases for V and 3 bases for J; bases not matched to a gene: 4. The CDR3 nucleotides read TGTGCCAGCACCCGGACAGGGGGCTACTATGGCTACACCTTC. Translated: CASTRTGGYYGYTF.

The rearrangement uses TRBV5-6 and TRBJ2-1; D may be TRBD1 (6 bases). The CDR3 length is 15 residues. V lost 0 bases and J lost 9, with 16 bases in between. CDR1 is SGHDT and CDR2 is YYEEEE in the germline V gene. CDR3 nucleotide sequence: TGTGCCAGCAGCTTGGGTACAGGGAATGGAGGTGAGCAGTTCTTC. Protein sequence: CASSLGTGNGGEQFF.

The genes are TRBV28 and TRBJ1-2; 9 bases map to TRBD1. CDR3 length: 16 residues. Trimming removed 6 bases from V and 4 bases from J; junction bases left unmatched: 12. Germline loops: CDR1 MDHEN, CDR2 SYDVKM. The CDR3 is CASSLGGTGLAYGYTF. CDR3 coding DNA: TGTGCCAGCAGCCTCGGGGGGACAGGGCTTGCCTATGGCTACACCTTC.

The chain combines TRBV28 with TRBJ1-5, with 7 bases matching TRBD1. The length of the CDR3 is 13 residues. V gave up 7 bases and J gave up 6 bases; unmatched junction bases: 6. CDR1 and CDR2 (germline): MDHEN, SYDVKM. DNA for the CDR3: TGTGCCAGCATTAGACAGGGAGGTCAGCCCCAGCATTTT. Residues: CASIRQGGQPQHF.

V and J are TRBV10-3 and TRBJ2-5; TRBD1 matches at 11 bases. Germline-derived CDR1 and CDR2 are ENHRY and SYGVKD. This CDR3 has 15 residues. J was trimmed by 5 bases and V by 3 bases; bases with no gene match: 5. CDR3 region: CAISEEDRGLETQYF. The CDR3 DNA follows: TGTGCCATCAGTGAAGAGGACAGGGGGCTCGAGACCCAGTACTTC.

The chain employs TRBV14 and TRBJ1-6; possibly TRBD1 for D (5 bases). Germline V lookup: CDR1 SGHDN, CDR2 FVKESK. The CDR3 loop spans 15 amino acids. V lost 1 base and J 9 bases, leaving 13 bases between the germline ends. CDR3 in amino acids: CASSQGGRGISPLHF. The CDR3 DNA is TGTGCCAGCAGCCAAGGGGGAAGGGGTATTTCACCCCTCCACTTT.

This chain uses TRBV6-6 with TRBJ2-1, with 7 nucleotides matching TRBD1. CDR3 length: 14 residues. J lost 6 bases, V lost 6 bases, and 8 bases had no gene match. CDR1 is MNHNY, CDR2 SVGAGI, per germline (reference sequence). DNA of the CDR3: TGTGCCAGCAGGTCCCGGGACAGTCTCAATGAGCAGTTCTTC. Translation: CASRSRDSLNEQFF.

CDR3 coding DNA: TGTGCCAGCAGCCAAGGCGGGCGGGGGAACGCCTACGAGCAGTACTTC. Its translation: CASSQGGRGNAYEQYF. The chain is built from TRBV7-6 and TRBJ2-7, with 7 nucleotides matching TRBD2. Germline assignment: CDR1 SGHVS and CDR2 FNYEAQ. V lost 5 bases, J lost 2 bases, and 12 bases stayed unmatched. There are 16 residues in the CDR3.

This sequence joins TRBV11-2 and TRBJ1-5, with a weak D call TRBD1 (6 bases). From germline, CDR1 is SGHAT and CDR2 FQNNGV. This CDR3 has 16 amino acids. With 5 bases removed from V and 7 bases from J, the gap between germline ends came to 21 bases. CDR3 in amino acids: CASSPVAGGAGQPQHF. The CDR3 DNA reads TGTGCCAGCAGCCCAGTAGCTGGGGGGGCTGGACAGCCCCAGCATTTT.

The chain employs TRBV18 and TRBJ2-5, with 12 positions matching TRBD1. The germline V gene encodes CDR1 KGHSH and CDR2 LQKENI. The V gene end was trimmed by 6 bases and the J gene end by 4 bases; junction bases not matched to a gene: 6. This CDR3 spans 15 amino acids. In nucleotides, the CDR3 is TGTGCCAGCTCCCCTGGGACAGGGGGCAGAGAGACCCAGTACTTC. Protein: CASSPGTGGRETQYF.

This chain connects TRBV18 to TRBJ2-7, with TRBD1 as a possible D gene (5 bases). With 1 base removed from V and 7 bases from J, the gap between germline ends came to 8 bases. The germline CDR1 and CDR2 sequences are KGHSH and LQKENI. The length of the CDR3 is 12 residues. The DNA of the CDR3 is TGTGCCAGCTCACCACAGGGGTTTGAGCAGTACGTC. Its translation is CASSPQGFEQYV.

The V gene is TRBV2, the J gene TRBJ1-3; D is ambiguous. The CDR3 totals 15 residues. CDR1 is SNHLY, CDR2 FYNNEI, per germline. Trimming stripped 7 bases from V and 0 bases from J, with 13 bases between. This chain's CDR3 is CASKLLQPSGNTIYF. The CDR3 nucleotides are TGTGCCAGCAAACTATTGCAGCCCTCTGGAAACACCATATATTTT.

This chain connects TRBV7-2 to TRBJ2-1, with 8 bases identical to TRBD1. Germline CDR1 is SGHTA and CDR2 is FQGNSA. Trimming cost V 3 bases and J 4 bases; bases outside gene matches: 5. This CDR3 region has 15 residues. CDR3 DNA sequence: TGTGCCAGCAGCTTCCGGGGACAGGTTTACAATGAGCAGTTCTTC. It yields the protein CASSFRGQVYNEQFF.

The chain uses TRBV28 and TRBJ2-3, with 11 bases that match TRBD1. The germline V gene has CDR1 MDHEN and CDR2 SYDVKM. The CDR3 loop spans 15 amino acids. J was trimmed by 6 bases and V by 6 bases; bases with no gene match: 8. CDR3 in DNA: TGTGCCAGCAGCCCCGCCGGGACAGGGGGGGATACGCAGTATTTT. Residues: CASSPAGTGGDTQYF.

The chain uses TRBV5-6 and TRBJ2-5; D possibly corresponds to TRBD2 (6 bases). Germline V gene lookup returns CDR1 SGHDT and CDR2 YYEEEE. V lost 5 bases and J 0 bases, leaving 11 bases between the germline ends. This CDR3 is 14 amino acids long. For the CDR3, the DNA is TGTGCCAGCAGTAATGGGGGGTACCAAGAGACCCAGTACTTC. Translation: CASSNGGYQETQYF.

V usage is TRBV4-3 and J usage is TRBJ1-5, with D possibly TRBD1 on 5 matching bases. The ends were cut back, 1 base at V and 6 bases at J, with 19 bases in the middle. Germline-derived CDR1 and CDR2 are LGHNA and YSLEER. CDR3 size: 17 residues. CDR3: CASSQAVVDTRAQPQHF. The CDR3 DNA is TGCGCCAGCAGCCAAGCCGTTGTGGACACCCGAGCTCAGCCCCAGCATTTT.

This clone was seen only a few times. This chain uses TRBV6-5 with TRBJ1-1; D gene ambiguous. The CDR3 extends over 12 amino acids. V lost 8 bases to trimming and J lost 4 bases, with 11 bases between them. Per the germline V gene, CDR1 is MNHEY and CDR2 is SVGAGI. This CDR3 reads CASGEGGTEAFF. In DNA form, the CDR3 reads TGTGCCAGCGGGGAGGGTGGCACTGAAGCTTTCTTT.

The rearrangement links TRBV19 to TRBJ2-7; 9 bases agree with TRBD1. V lost 5 bases to trimming and J lost 5 bases; unmatched junction nucleotides: 7. The CDR3 totals 14 residues. The V gene's germline CDR1 is LNHDA and CDR2 SQIVND (reference sequence). Here the CDR3 DNA reads TGTGCCAGTAGTCCAAGGACAGGGGTCCACGAGCAGTACTTC. This sequence encodes CASSPRTGVHEQYF. Full variable domain (rest looked up from reference TRBV19 and TRBJ2-7): DGGITQSPKYLFRKEGQNVTLSCEQNLNHDAMYWYRQDPGQGLRLIYYSQIVNDFQKGDIAEGYSVSREKKESFPLTVTSAQKNPTAFYLCASSPRTGVHEQYFGPGTRLTVT.

The chain uses TRBV29-1 and TRBJ2-5, with D tentatively TRBD2 (5 bases). This CDR3 comprises 13 residues. V gave up 5 bases and J gave up 4 bases, with 14 bases separating them. The germline V gene has CDR1 SQVTM and CDR2 ANQGSEA. The CDR3 here is CSVYRGAGETQYF. DNA for the CDR3: TGCAGCGTTTATCGGGGAGCAGGAGAGACCCAGTACTTC.

The chain employs TRBV5-6 and TRBJ2-7; TRBD2 matches at 7 bases. From germline, CDR1 is SGHDT and CDR2 YYEEEE. The V gene end was trimmed by 0 bases and the J gene end by 6 bases; junction bases not matched to a gene: 3. The CDR3 is 13 residues long. CDR3 nucleotide sequence: TGTGCCAGCAGCTTGGGGCCGGGAGGCGAGCAGTACGTC. Translated, it gives CASSLGPGGEQYV.

This chain uses TRBV4-1 with TRBJ1-5, with D possibly TRBD1 on 5 matching bases. The V end was cut by 0 bases, the J end by 4 bases, with 16 bases between. Germline V gene sequence: CDR1 MGHRA, CDR2 YSYEKL. The CDR3 spans 17 residues. The CDR3: CASSQDWLWRGNQPQHF. The DNA for the CDR3 is TGCGCCAGCAGCCAAGATTGGTTGTGGAGGGGTAATCAGCCCCAGCATTTT.

The chain uses TRBV29-1 and TRBJ1-1; 7 bases agree with TRBD1. CDR1 is SQVTM and CDR2 is ANQGSEA in the germline V gene. Germline trimming cut 6 bases from V and 4 bases from J; bases unmatched to any gene: 14. The CDR3 consists of 15 residues. The CDR3 loop is CSVDRDRAGGTEAFF. CDR3 nucleotide sequence: TGCAGCGTAGACAGGGACCGGGCGGGGGGCACTGAAGCTTTCTTT.

The V gene is TRBV18, the J gene TRBJ2-5; possibly TRBD2 for D (7 bases). The CDR3 spans 14 residues. Germline V gene lookup returns CDR1 KGHSH and CDR2 LQKENI. Deletions cut 6 bases from V and 5 bases from J, with 16 bases between. CDR3 DNA sequence: TGTGCCAGCTCCCCTCCGGGGGGCCCGGAGACCCAGTACTTC. It encodes CASSPPGGPETQYF.

The genes are TRBV11-2 and TRBJ2-5, with TRBD1 matching over 7 bases. The end of the DNA aligns better with TRBJ2-7, so the J call may be wrong. Germline values: CDR1 SGHAT, CDR2 FQNNGV. The CDR3 extends over 14 amino acids. DNA for the CDR3: TGTGCCAGCAGCCCGGACAGGCGCTCCTACGAGCAGTACTTC. It is translated as CASSPDRRSYEQYF.